The 20 T cell receptor beta chains below all came from one sample that was sequenced in a study of identifying expanded T cells in peripheral blood. The protocol was immunoSEQ multiplex PCR, while the TCRdb copy is restricted to in-frame clones and leaves out a portion. The sample includes under 100,000 clones, roughly 85% of them seen just once. Sequencing input: blood. All receptors come from a person between 18 and 70 years old in good health.

This CDR3 reads CASSWPQGPATF. The CDR3 DNA reads as TGTGCCAGCAGCTGGCCACAGGGTCCAGCCACCTTC. The J gene is TRBJ1-2, the V gene TRBV7-2, with D maybe TRBD1 (6 bases). The CDR3 length is 12 residues. Germline loops: CDR1 SGHTA, CDR2 FQGNSA. Between the trimmed V and J ends, which lost 4 bases and 13 bases, there was a span of 16 bases.

The genes are TRBV18 and TRBJ1-3; D remains ambiguous. The germline V gene encodes CDR1 KGHSH and CDR2 LQKENI. With 0 bases removed from V and 0 bases from J, the gap between germline ends came to 6 bases. This CDR3 spans 15 amino acids. CDR3 nucleotide sequence: TGTGCCAGCTCACCACCGGGTGGCTCTGGAAACACCATATATTTT. The encoded protein is CASSPPGGSGNTIYF.

The chain uses TRBV18 and TRBJ2-1; D gene unclear. The CDR3 length is 16 residues. V lost 3 bases and J 0 bases, leaving 12 bases between the germline ends. In germline, CDR1 is KGHSH, CDR2 LQKENI. The CDR3 DNA follows: TGTGCCAGCTCACCCCTCGCGGCCCTCTCCTACAATGAGCAGTTCTTC. Translation gives CASSPLAALSYNEQFF.

This clone was picked up a small number of times. The chain has TRBV7-9 and TRBJ2-3; D not certain. V lost 1 base to trimming and J lost 4 bases, with 3 bases between them. This CDR3 comprises 12 residues. Germline-derived CDR1 and CDR2 are SEHNR and FQNEAQ (reference sequence). CDR3 bases: TGTGCCAGCAGCTTAGGGGCAGATACGCAGTATTTT. Translating gives CASSLGADTQYF.

V and J are TRBV15 and TRBJ1-5, with a weak D call TRBD1 (5 bases). Germline V CDR1 and CDR2: LNHNV, YYDKDF (reference sequence). The CDR3 consists of 15 residues. Trimming left V 5 bases short and J 6 bases short, with 17 bases between. The CDR3, as DNA: TGTGCCACCAGCGCTCAGCGGATGGGGGGTCAGCCCCAGCATTTT. This encodes CATSAQRMGGQPQHF.

The V gene is TRBV4-3, the J gene TRBJ2-5; D call uncertain. The CDR3 loop spans 18 amino acids. Germline loops: CDR1 LGHNA, CDR2 YSLEER. Trimming took off 0 bases at V and 7 bases at J, with 24 bases between the two ends. CDR3 sequence: CASSQERESDGGTGTQYF. Here the CDR3 DNA reads TGCGCCAGCAGCCAAGAAAGGGAATCGGACGGTGGAACGGGGACCCAGTACTTC.

The genes are TRBV5-6 and TRBJ1-2; D gene unclear. Germline loops: CDR1 SGHDT, CDR2 YYEEEE. The V end lost 1 base, the J end lost 4 bases, and 11 bases lay between the germline ends. The CDR3 runs to 14 residues. In nucleotides, the CDR3 is TGTGCCAGCAGCTTGCGCAGCCGAGGCTATGGCTACACCTTC. Protein sequence: CASSLRSRGYGYTF.

This chain uses TRBV6-6 with TRBJ2-7; 9 nucleotides align to TRBD1. Germline assignment: CDR1 MNHNY and CDR2 SVGAGI (reference sequence). CDR3 size: 13 residues. The V and J ends lost 6 bases and 11 bases, in that order; junction bases with no gene match: 11. CDR3 protein: CASRGTGSRREYF. CDR3 nucleotides: TGTGCCAGCAGGGGGACAGGGAGCCGGCGGGAGTACTTC.

This chain connects TRBV11-2 to TRBJ2-7; 8 bases match TRBD1. The CDR3 extends over 12 amino acids. Germline-derived CDR1 and CDR2 are SGHAT and FQNNGV. J gave up 2 bases and V 9 bases, and 3 bases lay outside the gene matches. CDR3 in DNA: TGTGCCAGTGGGACAGGAGCCTACGAGCAGTACTTC. Its translation: CASGTGAYEQYF.

The V and J genes are TRBV28 and TRBJ1-5, with 7 bases identical to TRBD1. V shed 7 bases and J 7 bases; nucleotides not matched to a gene: 7. CDR1 is MDHEN, CDR2 SYDVKM, per germline. This CDR3 is built from 13 residues. This CDR3 is CASKLQGLQPQHF. The CDR3 DNA reads as TGTGCCAGCAAGCTACAGGGGCTCCAGCCCCAGCATTTT.

The CDR3 spells CASSLGGGGETQYF. The CDR3 nucleotides are TGTGCCAGCAGCTTAGGCGGGGGAGGGGAGACCCAGTACTTC. This chain joins TRBV11-2 and TRBJ2-5, with 7 bases matching TRBD2. V lost 1 base and J lost 5; bases outside the gene matches: 4. Germline assignment: CDR1 SGHAT and CDR2 FQNNGV. This CDR3 has 14 amino acids.

The chain links TRBV5-8 to TRBJ2-1, with a possible D match to TRBD1 (5 bases). The germline V and J ends were trimmed by 5 bases and 10 bases, with 16 bases remaining between them. CDR3 length equals 13 residues. Germline values: CDR1 SGHTS, CDR2 YDEGEE. DNA for the CDR3: TGTGCCAGCAGTCGGTCCAGGGTATCCGAGCAGTTCTTC. This sequence encodes CASSRSRVSEQFF. Variable domain in full (rest from reference TRBV5-8 and TRBJ2-1): EAGVTQSPTHLIKTRGQQATLRCSPISGHTSVYWYQQALGLGLQFLLWYDEGEERNRGNFPPRFSGRQFPNYSSELNVNALELEDSALYLCASSRSRVSEQFFGPGTRLTVL.

The chain employs TRBV18 and TRBJ1-4, with no clear D. V lost 8 bases and J lost 3, with 13 bases in between. Germline values: CDR1 KGHSH, CDR2 LQKENI. CDR3 size: 14 residues. As DNA, the CDR3 is TGTGCCAGCCACGATCGGGCGGCTAATGAAAAACTGTTTTTT. This encodes CASHDRAANEKLFF.

The chain carries TRBV6-1 and TRBJ2-5; 11 nucleotides match TRBD1. The CDR3 contains 14 residues. Germline V gene data show CDR1 as MNHNS and CDR2 as SASEGT. J was trimmed by 5 bases and V by 6 bases; bases with no gene match: 5. CDR3 in DNA: TGTGCCAGCAGGGACAGGGGGCGATCCGAGACCCAGTACTTC. Residues: CASRDRGRSETQYF.

This chain connects TRBV6-5 to TRBJ1-1; D is unclear. The germline CDR1 and CDR2 sequences are MNHEY and SVGAGI. The CDR3 extends over 14 amino acids. V was pared by 0 bases and J by 4 bases, with 9 bases between. CDR3 sequence: CASSYSYRSTEAFF. The CDR3 nucleotides are TGTGCCAGCAGTTACTCGTATCGATCCACTGAAGCTTTCTTT.

The CDR3 DNA follows: TGCGCCAGCAGTGAGTCGGACAGTATACGCAATCAGCCCCAGCATTTT. Residues: CASSESDSIRNQPQHF. The V call is TRBV10-1, the J call TRBJ1-5, with TRBD1 as a possible D gene (6 bases). Per the germline V gene, CDR1 is WNHNN and CDR2 is SYGVQD (reference sequence). This CDR3 has 16 residues. Deletions cut 0 bases from V and 2 bases from J, with 11 bases between.

The chain uses TRBV2 and TRBJ2-7; 10 bases fit TRBD2. The V gene end was trimmed by 6 bases and the J gene end by 6 bases; junction bases not matched to a gene: 2. This CDR3 is built from 12 residues. Germline assignment: CDR1 SNHLY and CDR2 FYNNEI. In DNA, the CDR3 is TGTGCCAGCAGAAGACTAGCGGGCGAGCAGTACTTC. It is translated as CASRRLAGEQYF.

The chain joins TRBV14 to TRBJ1-5, with a possible D match to TRBD1 (6 bases). V lost 3 bases, J lost 7 bases, and 13 bases lay in between. Looked up from germline, CDR1 is SGHDN and CDR2 is FVKESK. The CDR3 has 14 amino acids. The CDR3 sequence is CASSHRGTGQPQHF. DNA of the CDR3: TGTGCCAGCAGCCACAGGGGCACGGGCCAGCCCCAGCATTTT.

The J gene is TRBJ2-1, the V gene TRBV2; no firm D call. V was clipped by 7 bases and J by 3 bases, with 4 bases between them. Germline values: CDR1 SNHLY, CDR2 FYNNEI. The CDR3 is 11 amino acids. The CDR3 reads CASMVYNEQFF. The CDR3 DNA follows: TGTGCCAGCATGGTCTACAATGAGCAGTTCTTC.

The chain has TRBV5-4 and TRBJ1-1; 8 nucleotides align to TRBD1. CDR1 is SGHNT, CDR2 YYREEE, per germline (reference sequence). The junction had 13 bases not matched to a gene; V was cut back by 4 bases and J by 11 bases. This CDR3 spans 14 amino acids. The CDR3 loop reads CASSQIPGQVLAFF. The CDR3 DNA reads TGTGCCAGCAGCCAAATCCCGGGACAGGTTCTCGCTTTCTTT.